This T cell receptor (beta chain) was recovered during a study of blood T cell repertoires in COVID-19. V was pared by 5 bases and J by 5 bases, with 9 bases of the junction left unmatched. The CDR3 length is 16 residues. The germline V gene encodes CDR1 MNHEY and CDR2 SMNVEV (reference sequence). Profiled with immunoSEQ multiplex PCR; TCRdb holds only in-frame clones, not every one. The data contain 73,000 or so clones, less than 85% of them singletons. The chain is built from TRBV27 and TRBJ1-6; 7 bases map to TRBD1. This sequence originates from a man aged 60 to 75 with acute or convalescent COVID-19. What was sequenced was peripheral blood. The CDR3 reads CASSPEGQRNNSPLHF. In DNA, the CDR3 is TGTGCCAGCAGTCCCGAGGGACAGAGAAATAATTCACCCCTCCACTTT.